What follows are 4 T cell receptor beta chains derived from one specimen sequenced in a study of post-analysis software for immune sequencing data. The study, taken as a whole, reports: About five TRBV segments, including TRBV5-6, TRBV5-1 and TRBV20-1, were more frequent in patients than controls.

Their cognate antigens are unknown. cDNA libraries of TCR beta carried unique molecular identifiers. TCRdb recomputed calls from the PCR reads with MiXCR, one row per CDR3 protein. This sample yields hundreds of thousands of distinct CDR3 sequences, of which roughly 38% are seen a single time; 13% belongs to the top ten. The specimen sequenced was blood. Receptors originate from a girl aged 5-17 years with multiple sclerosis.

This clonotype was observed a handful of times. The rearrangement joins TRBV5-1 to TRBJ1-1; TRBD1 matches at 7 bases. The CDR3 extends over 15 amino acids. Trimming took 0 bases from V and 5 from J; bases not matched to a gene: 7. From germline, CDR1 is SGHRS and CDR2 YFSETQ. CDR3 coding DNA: TGCGCCAGCAGCTTGGTTGCAGGGGGAGGTACTGAAGCTTTCTTT. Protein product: CASSLVAGGGTEAFF.

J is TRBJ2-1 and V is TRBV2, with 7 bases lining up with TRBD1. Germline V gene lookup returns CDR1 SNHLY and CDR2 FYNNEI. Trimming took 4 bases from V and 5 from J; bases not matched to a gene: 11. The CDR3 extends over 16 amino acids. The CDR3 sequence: CASSGGRQGENNEQFF. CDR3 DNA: TGTGCCAGCAGTGGAGGGCGGCAGGGGGAAAACAATGAGCAGTTCTTC. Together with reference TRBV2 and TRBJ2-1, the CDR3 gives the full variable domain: EPEVTQTPSHQVTQMGQEVILRCVPISNHLYFYWYRQILGQKVEFLVSFYNNEISEKSEIFDDQFSVERPDGSNFTLKIRSTKLEDSAMYFCASSGGRQGENNEQFFGPGTRLTVL.

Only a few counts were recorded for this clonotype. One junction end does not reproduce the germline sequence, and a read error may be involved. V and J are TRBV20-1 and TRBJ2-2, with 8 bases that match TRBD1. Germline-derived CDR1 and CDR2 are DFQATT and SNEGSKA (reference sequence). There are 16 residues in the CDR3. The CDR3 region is CSARLYQGAKTGELFF. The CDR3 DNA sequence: TGCAGTGCTAGACTTTATCAGGGGGCGAAGACCGGGGAGCTGTTTTTT.

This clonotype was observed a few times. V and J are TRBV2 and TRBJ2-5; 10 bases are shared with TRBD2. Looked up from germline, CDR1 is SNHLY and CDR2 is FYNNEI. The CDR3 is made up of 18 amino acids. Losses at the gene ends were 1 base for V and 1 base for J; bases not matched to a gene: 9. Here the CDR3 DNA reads TGTGCCAGCAGTGAAGGAGGCGTAGCGGGGGGCACCCAAGAGACCCAGTACTTC. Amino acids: CASSEGGVAGGTQETQYF.